These 28 T cell receptor beta chains were all obtained from the same sample, sequenced in a study of CD8+CD57+ T cells in acquired aplastic anemia. Genomic DNA templated the TCR beta VDJ and CDR3 profiling. TCRdb used MiXCR to reprocess the reads, holding one entry per CDR3 protein. The top ten hold over 25% of the sample, which has some 200,000 distinct CDR3 sequences, approximately 60% seen once. The sequenced material came from sorted CD4+, CD8+, or CD8+CD57+ T cells (not recorded which) from PBMCs. Source of these receptors: a human donor in good health.

This clonotype was detected many times. This chain uses TRBV6-4 with TRBJ2-1; D remains unclear. This CDR3 is built from 15 residues. V was cut by 2 bases and J by 0 bases, with 8 bases left in between. CDR1 is MRHNA and CDR2 is SNTAGT in the germline V gene. In DNA form, the CDR3 reads TGTGCCAGCAGTGACAGCCGGAGCTCCTACAATGAGCAGTTCTTC. Protein: CASSDSRSSYNEQFF.

The rearrangement links TRBV20-1 to TRBJ1-2; 7 bases are a match to TRBD1. CDR3 length equals 12 residues. V lost 6 bases, J lost 2 bases, and 3 bases stayed unmatched. Germline lookup yields CDR1 DFQATT and CDR2 SNEGSKA (reference sequence). In DNA form, the CDR3 reads TGCAGTGCATACAGGGGCAACTATGGCTACACCTTC. The encoded protein is CSAYRGNYGYTF.

The CDR3 reads CASSLHQTSTGEQYF. The CDR3 DNA reads as TGTGCCAGTAGTCTACACCAAACTTCGACCGGAGAGCAGTACTTC. The chain has TRBV19 and TRBJ2-7; D unclear. This CDR3 is built from 15 residues. From germline, CDR1 is LNHDA and CDR2 SQIVND (reference sequence). The V gene lost 5 bases and the J gene lost 7 bases, with 21 bases spanning the gap.

This clonotype was counted only a few times. The CDR3 spells CSASDRNGLYGYTF. In nucleotides, the CDR3 is TGCAGTGCTTCGGACAGGAACGGTCTTTATGGCTACACCTTC. The chain carries TRBV20-1 and TRBJ1-2; 7 positions match TRBD1. The V gene's germline CDR1 is DFQATT and CDR2 SNEGSKA (reference sequence). The CDR3 has 14 residues. The V segment lost 5 bases and the J segment 5 bases; nucleotides outside the gene matches: 11.

The chain uses TRBV7-8 and TRBJ2-3; possibly TRBD1 or TRBD2 for D (6 bases each). Germline lookup yields CDR1 SGHVS and CDR2 FQNEAQ. The CDR3 totals 16 residues. With 7 bases removed from V and 0 bases from J, the gap between germline ends came to 17 bases. CDR3 protein: CASTPLGGTSTDTQYF. The CDR3 DNA follows: TGTGCCAGCACCCCGTTAGGGGGGACTAGCACAGATACGCAGTATTTT.

Comment on this clonotype: A much larger clone differs by one base, so this may be a read error. The conserved final phenylalanine or tryptophan is absent from the CDR3, which likely points to a read error. The chain links TRBV30 to TRBJ2-7; weak D call: TRBD1 (6 bases). Looked up from germline, CDR1 is GTSNPN and CDR2 is SVGIG (reference sequence). Trimming stripped 2 bases from V and 2 bases from J, with 7 bases between. This CDR3 spans 12 amino acids. CDR3 sequence: CAWSNRAYEQYS. The CDR3 bases are TGTGCCTGGAGTAACAGGGCCTACGAGCAGTACTCC.

The chain has TRBV20-1 and TRBJ2-3, with 9 bases identical to TRBD2. The CDR3 runs to 16 residues. CDR1 and CDR2 (germline): DFQATT, SNEGSKA (reference sequence). The ends lost 0 bases at V and 4 bases at J; junction bases unmatched: 8. In DNA form, the CDR3 reads TGCAGTGCTAGAGATCTGTTGGCGGGAGGGCCAGATACGCAGTATTTT. Its translation: CSARDLLAGGPDTQYF.

This rearrangement joins TRBV27 to TRBJ2-7; 12 nucleotides align to TRBD2. CDR1 is MNHEY and CDR2 is SMNVEV in the germline V gene (reference sequence). The J segment lost 2 bases and the V segment lost 6 bases, leaving 2 bases of the junction unmatched. This CDR3 is 14 amino acids long. This chain's CDR3 is CASSLAGGPYEQYF. The DNA for the CDR3 is TGTGCCAGCAGCCTAGCGGGGGGGCCCTACGAGCAGTACTTC.

This clonotype was seen at least ten times. The chain couples TRBV20-1 to TRBJ2-2, with D perhaps matching TRBD1 or TRBD2 (5 bases each). This CDR3 comprises 13 residues. Germline CDR1 DFQATT, CDR2 SNEGSKA (reference sequence). V was trimmed by 1 base and J by 6 bases, leaving 9 bases between them. Here the CDR3 DNA reads TGCAGTGCTAGAGTGGGGGAACCCGGGGAGCTGTTTTTT. The encoded protein is CSARVGEPGELFF.

This clonotype showed up many times. The genes are TRBV20-1 and TRBJ1-4; D gene unclear. Germline V gene lookup returns CDR1 DFQATT and CDR2 SNEGSKA (reference sequence). The CDR3 is 13 amino acids. The V end was cut by 2 bases, the J end by 5 bases, with 9 bases between. CDR3 in DNA: TGCAGTGCTAGACAGCTACCGAATGAAAAACTGTTTTTT. Protein: CSARQLPNEKLFF.

The chain couples TRBV20-1 to TRBJ2-5; 12 nucleotides align to TRBD2. The V gene's germline CDR1 is DFQATT and CDR2 SNEGSKA (reference sequence). The CDR3 extends over 15 amino acids. The J segment lost 4 bases and the V segment lost 2 bases, leaving 5 bases of the junction unmatched. The chain's CDR3 is CSARLAGGQRETQYF. CDR3 nucleotide sequence: TGCAGTGCTAGACTAGCGGGGGGGCAGAGAGAGACCCAGTACTTC.

This chain uses TRBV7-2 with TRBJ1-6; D may be TRBD1 (5 bases). The CDR3 runs 20 residues. Trimming left V 6 bases short and J 1 base short, with 25 bases between. Germline V gene data show CDR1 as SGHTA and CDR2 as FQGNSA. The CDR3 spells CASRVKPGLSDRSYNSPLHF. In nucleotides, the CDR3 is TGTGCCAGCAGGGTTAAACCGGGACTTTCCGACAGATCCTATAATTCACCCCTCCACTTT. The full variable domain, completed using reference TRBV7-2 and TRBJ1-6, is GAGVSQSPSNKVTEKGKDVELRCDPISGHTALYWYRQSLGQGLEFLIYFQGNSAPDKSGLPSDRFSAERTGGSVSTLTIQRTQQEDSAVYLCASRVKPGLSDRSYNSPLHFGNGTRLTVT.

This clonotype was picked up many times. The chain is built from TRBV3-1 and TRBJ1-1; D gene uncertain. The CDR3 sequence is 14 residues long. V lost 0 bases to trimming and J lost 4 bases, with 9 bases between them. CDR1 and CDR2 from the germline V gene are LGHDT and YNNKEL (reference sequence). In nucleotides, the CDR3 is TGTGCCAGCAGCCAAGAAGGCAGACTCACTGAAGCTTTCTTT. The encoded protein is CASSQEGRLTEAFF.

This clonotype was seen only once. A much larger clonotype is one base distant, so this may be a read error. The chain carries TRBV7-2 and TRBJ1-2, with D possibly being TRBD1 (6 bases). This CDR3 contains 14 residues. The V end lost 1 base, the J end lost 7 bases, and 13 bases lay between the germline ends. Germline CDR1 SGHTA, CDR2 FQGNSA. In DNA, the CDR3 is TGTGCCAGCAGCTTAGTGGCGGGGGCAGCTGGCTACACCTTC. The encoded protein is CASSLVAGAAGYTF.

The chain employs TRBV6-4 and TRBJ1-2; D remains unclear. This CDR3 is 13 amino acids long. V gave up 0 bases and J gave up 6 bases, with 8 bases separating them. CDR1 and CDR2 (germline): MRHNA, SNTAGT. The CDR3 sequence is CASSDSNGDGYTF. The CDR3 region has the DNA TGTGCCAGCAGTGACTCGAACGGGGATGGCTACACCTTC.

V usage is TRBV7-9 and J usage is TRBJ2-5, with D unclear. V was shortened by 3 bases and J by 4 bases, with 9 bases between the two germline ends. Germline V gives CDR1 SEHNR, CDR2 FQNEAQ (reference sequence). CDR3 length: 13 residues. Here the CDR3 DNA reads TGTGCCAGCAGCTTTCTAGGAGCAGAGACCCAGTACTTC. Amino acids: CASSFLGAETQYF.

The chain uses TRBV6-5 and TRBJ1-1; possibly TRBD1 for D (6 bases). The CDR3 sequence is 14 residues long. V lost 2 bases and J 1 base, leaving 8 bases between the germline ends. The V gene's germline CDR1 is MNHEY and CDR2 SVGAGI. The CDR3 loop is CASSYAGANTEAFF. In DNA, the CDR3 is TGTGCCAGCAGTTACGCAGGGGCGAACACTGAAGCTTTCTTT.

V usage is TRBV7-3 and J usage is TRBJ2-7, with 8 bases that match TRBD1. The CDR3 is 15 residues long. V lost 4 bases, J lost 6 bases, and 11 bases stayed unmatched. Germline V gene data show CDR1 as SGHTA and CDR2 as FQGTGA. The CDR3 sequence is CASSSGTGWGLEQYF. In nucleotides, the CDR3 is TGTGCCAGCAGCTCAGGGACAGGCTGGGGGCTCGAGCAGTACTTC.

This sequence joins TRBV7-8 and TRBJ2-7, with 9 positions matching TRBD1. The better agreement between TRBJ2-1 and the DNA end casts doubt on the J call. The CDR3 runs to 16 residues. Germline loops: CDR1 SGHVS, CDR2 FQNEAQ. The CDR3 DNA sequence: TGTGCCAGCAGCCGGCCCGGGACAGGGCAAGGCAATGAGCAGTTCTTC. Translated: CASSRPGTGQGNEQFF.

This chain links TRBV6-2 or TRBV6-3 with TRBJ2-1; 9 bases map to TRBD1. The CDR3 length is 16 residues. Per germline, CDR1 MNHEY and CDR2 SVGEGT. The ends lost 2 bases at V and 4 bases at J; junction bases unmatched: 6. CDR3 DNA: TGTGCCAGCAGTTACACCGGGACAGGGCTGTACAATGAGCAGTTCTTC. This codes for CASSYTGTGLYNEQFF.

The rearrangement uses TRBV20-1 and TRBJ2-5; a possible D gene is TRBD2 (7 bases). V was pared by 1 base and J by 5 bases, with 17 bases between. This CDR3 comprises 15 residues. CDR1 is DFQATT, CDR2 SNEGSKA, per germline (reference sequence). CDR3 sequence: CSARGGLAVRETQYF. The CDR3 DNA follows: TGCAGTGCTAGAGGGGGGCTAGCGGTACGGGAGACCCAGTACTTC.

Notes on this clonotype: Possible read error: a much larger clone is one base away. The J gene is TRBJ1-5, the V gene TRBV6-1; D unclear. Germline CDR1 MNHNS, CDR2 SASEGT. The CDR3 runs to 12 residues. The chain's CDR3 is CASSPEVGPQQF. The CDR3, as DNA: TGTGCCAGCAGTCCGGAGGTAGGGCCCCAGCAATTT.

The chain combines TRBV2 with TRBJ2-3, with TRBD2 matching 7 bases. V dropped 8 bases and J dropped 5; count of bases not matched to a gene: 10. Germline V gene lookup returns CDR1 SNHLY and CDR2 FYNNEI. This CDR3 spans 14 amino acids. This CDR3 reads CASASYSGEDTQYF. The CDR3 nucleotides are TGTGCCAGCGCCTCCTACAGCGGGGAAGATACGCAGTATTTT.

This clonotype has at least ten counts. The gene calls are TRBV4-1 and TRBJ1-1; D not certain. Between the trimmed V and J ends, which lost 4 bases and 4 bases, there was a span of 13 bases. The CDR3 is made up of 14 amino acids. Germline-derived CDR1 and CDR2 are MGHRA and YSYEKL. The CDR3 spells CASSLREGRTEAFF. In DNA form, the CDR3 reads TGCGCCAGCAGCCTACGGGAGGGTCGCACTGAAGCTTTCTTT.

This clonotype was seen ten or more times. This chain uses TRBV7-8 with TRBJ1-1; tentatively, D is TRBD1 (6 bases). The CDR3 runs 15 residues. From germline, CDR1 is SGHVS and CDR2 FQNEAQ. V gave up 5 bases and J gave up 8 bases, with 21 bases separating them. The CDR3 loop reads CASSRPGGGLREAFF. DNA of the CDR3: TGTGCCAGCAGCCGCCCGGGAGGGGGGCTGCGGGAAGCTTTCTTT.

CDR3 sequence reads: CSATSGDIQETQYF. CDR3 DNA sequence: TGCAGTGCTACTAGCGGGGATATCCAAGAGACCCAGTACTTC. This rearrangement joins TRBV20-1 to TRBJ2-5; 9 bases fit TRBD2. J was trimmed by 1 base and V by 4 bases; bases with no gene match: 4. From germline, CDR1 is DFQATT and CDR2 SNEGSKA (reference sequence). The CDR3 has 14 residues.

In regard to this clonotype: Its ends do not fully match the called genes, so a read error is possible. Here the CDR3 reads CASSGGGGTGAFF. CDR3 nucleotide sequence: TGTGCCAGCAGCGGCGGGGGAGGCACTGGAGCTTTCTTT. The chain employs TRBV2 and TRBJ1-1; TRBD1 might be the D (5 bases). The CDR3 loop spans 13 amino acids. Germline loops: CDR1 SNHLY, CDR2 FYNNEI.

The chain carries TRBV7-4 and TRBJ1-2, with D possibly being TRBD1 (5 bases). The CDR3 is made up of 13 amino acids. Trimming stripped 1 base from V and 5 bases from J, with 8 bases between. CDR1 is SGHVT and CDR2 is SQSDAQ in the germline V gene. CDR3 protein: CASSLGGLYGYTF. Written as DNA, the CDR3 is TGTGCCAGCAGCTTAGGGGGGTTATATGGCTACACCTTC.